The 27 T cell receptor beta chains below come from one sample, sequenced in a study of T-cell memory formation after mild COVID-19. TCRdb analysed the 5' RACE reads with MiXCR anew, one entry per CDR3 protein. The repertoire includes roughly 170,000 distinct CDR3 sequences, roughly 18% of them detected once, and around 3.9% sits in the top ten. The specimen was PBMCs or a T cell subset sorted from them (not recorded which). The receptors stem from a man aged 18-30 years who had mild COVID-19 (a few samples of this study predate the infection). Cell type and time point are not known.

This clonotype appeared a single time. The chain uses TRBV6-2 or TRBV6-3 and TRBJ2-3, with D possibly TRBD2 on 5 matching bases. Germline V gene sequence: CDR1 MNHEY, CDR2 SVGEGT. CDR3 length equals 13 residues. CDR3 sequence reads: CATTEGSTDTQYF. Written as DNA, the CDR3 is TGTGCGACCACAGAGGGTAGCACAGATACGCAGTATTTT.

This clonotype has only a few counts. The genes are TRBV20-1 and TRBJ2-3, with D perhaps assigned TRBD1 or TRBD2 (5 bases each). The length of the CDR3 is 17 residues. The germline V gene has CDR1 DFQATT and CDR2 SNEGSKA (reference sequence). Trimming took off 1 base at V and 0 bases at J, with 17 bases between the two ends. The CDR3 is CSARGAWRGASTDTQYF. CDR3 nucleotide sequence: TGCAGTGCTAGAGGTGCGTGGAGAGGGGCTAGCACAGATACGCAGTATTTT.

This clonotype has a count of ten or more. This chain connects TRBV4-2 to TRBJ2-5; D is perhaps TRBD1 (5 bases). The V gene's germline CDR1 is LGHNA and CDR2 YNFKEQ. The CDR3 length is 15 residues. V was shortened by 4 bases and J by 1 base, with 13 bases between the two germline ends. The CDR3 DNA follows: TGTGCCAGCAGCCCACTGGCAGGGTCCCAAGAGACCCAGTACTTC. Translation gives CASSPLAGSQETQYF.

At least ten counts were recorded for this clonotype. The chain links TRBV7-2 to TRBJ2-1; D gene ambiguous. Germline V gene data show CDR1 as SGHTA and CDR2 as FQGNSA. Trimming shortened V by 5 bases and J by 8 bases, and 10 bases separated the two germline ends. This CDR3 spans 12 amino acids. CDR3 sequence reads: CASSQSGYEQFF. The DNA of the CDR3 is TGTGCCAGCAGCCAGTCGGGTTATGAGCAGTTCTTC.

This clonotype occurred a few times. CDR3 nucleotides: TGTGCCACGGGCATTGGGTACGAGCAGTACGTC. Its translation is CATGIGYEQYV. This chain connects TRBV10-3 to TRBJ2-7; D remains ambiguous. The CDR3 consists of 11 residues. The V end was cut by 10 bases, the J end by 4 bases, with 11 bases between. The germline gives CDR1 ENHRY, CDR2 SYGVKD.

In its sample, this clonotype was seen a few times. The rearrangement links TRBV24-1 to TRBJ1-2; D is undetermined. The CDR3 has 13 amino acids. The germline CDR1 and CDR2 sequences are KGHDR and SFDVKD. The V end lost 3 bases, the J end lost 0 bases, and 4 bases lay between the germline ends. CDR3 residues: CATSDRANYGYTF. CDR3 nucleotides: TGTGCCACCAGTGATCGGGCTAACTATGGCTACACCTTC.

This clonotype has a handful of counts. The chain combines TRBV5-1 with TRBJ1-2; D remains unclear. Germline V gives CDR1 SGHRS, CDR2 YFSETQ. CDR3 size: 14 residues. Trimming removed 0 bases at V and 3 bases at J, with 9 bases between. CDR3 amino acids: CASSLANSDYGYTF. In DNA form, the CDR3 reads TGCGCCAGCAGCTTGGCCAACAGTGACTATGGCTACACCTTC.

The CDR3 loop reads CASSSGGYYGYTF. The CDR3 nucleotides are TGTGCCAGTAGTAGCGGGGGGTACTATGGCTACACCTTC. The rearrangement links TRBV19 to TRBJ1-2, with a weak D call TRBD1 (5 bases). Germline CDR1 is LNHDA and CDR2 is SQIVND (reference sequence). This CDR3 spans 13 amino acids. With 4 bases removed from V and 3 bases from J, the gap between germline ends came to 9 bases.

This clonotype was detected only a few times. The J gene is TRBJ2-7, the V gene TRBV20-1; no clear D gene. The germline CDR1 and CDR2 sequences are DFQATT and SNEGSKA (reference sequence). Trimming cost V 2 bases and J 3 bases, with 5 bases left between them. The CDR3 is 11 residues long. In DNA, the CDR3 is TGCAGTGCTAGACTTGACTACGAGCAGTACGTC. Translating it yields CSARLDYEQYV.

This clonotype showed up just a few times. The chain couples TRBV11-2 to TRBJ1-1; TRBD1 agrees at 9 bases. CDR1 and CDR2 from the germline V gene are SGHAT and FQNNGV. The CDR3 totals 15 residues. The V and J ends lost 5 bases and 6 bases, in that order; junction bases with no gene match: 10. The CDR3 bases are TGTGCCAGCAGCCAGCCGGGACAGGGTCTGGCTGAAGCTTTCTTT. Its protein product is CASSQPGQGLAEAFF.

Only a few counts were recorded for this clonotype. V usage is TRBV7-3 and J usage is TRBJ1-1; D not certain. V lost 0 bases to trimming and J lost 6 bases, with 8 bases between them. The CDR3 sequence is 13 residues long. Germline V lookup: CDR1 SGHTA, CDR2 FQGTGA. CDR3 amino acids: CASSLTAGAEAFF. The CDR3 region has the DNA TGTGCCAGCAGCTTAACGGCCGGCGCTGAAGCTTTCTTT.

The V gene is TRBV4-3, the J gene TRBJ2-1; TRBD2 matches at 11 bases. CDR3 length: 16 residues. The V gene's germline CDR1 is LGHNA and CDR2 YSLEER. The V and J ends lost 1 base and 4 bases, in that order; junction bases with no gene match: 3. CDR3 region: CASSQGTSGGYNEQFF. The CDR3 bases are TGCGCCAGCAGCCAAGGAACTAGCGGGGGTTACAATGAGCAGTTCTTC.

Ten or more counts support this clonotype. The CDR3 DNA follows: TGTGCCAGCAGTTACTCGGGGGGCCGCCAGCCCCAGCATTTT. It codes for CASSYSGGRQPQHF. The chain links TRBV6-6 to TRBJ1-5; a weak D match, TRBD1 (6 bases). Per the germline V gene, CDR1 is MNHNY and CDR2 is SVGAGI (reference sequence). Trimming cost V 0 bases and J 7 bases, with 10 bases left between them. The CDR3 runs to 14 residues.

V gene TRBV29-1 combines with J gene TRBJ1-2, with TRBD1 identical over 10 bases. The V segment lost 7 bases and the J segment 2 bases; nucleotides outside the gene matches: 1. Looked up from germline, CDR1 is SQVTM and CDR2 is ANQGSEA. The CDR3 is 12 amino acids. The CDR3 loop is CSATGGNYGYTF. For the CDR3, the DNA is TGCAGCGCGACAGGGGGCAACTATGGCTACACCTTC.

In its sample, this clonotype was seen a few times. The rearrangement joins TRBV6-2 or TRBV6-3 to TRBJ1-1; no reliable D call. This CDR3 is 13 amino acids long. CDR1 and CDR2 (germline): MNHEY, SVGEGT. The germline V and J ends were trimmed by 2 bases and 11 bases, with 15 bases remaining between them. The CDR3 DNA sequence: TGTGCCAGCAGTTACGTGGGTCGGGCGACGGCTTTCTTT. Translating it yields CASSYVGRATAFF.

The rearrangement links TRBV4-2 to TRBJ1-3; D might be TRBD1 (6 bases). The germline V gene has CDR1 LGHNA and CDR2 YNFKEQ. Trimming cost V 0 bases and J 14 bases, with 14 bases left between them. The CDR3 is made up of 13 amino acids. Written as DNA, the CDR3 is TGTGCCAGCAGCCAAGATTTTCTTCGACAGGTATATTTT. This translates into CASSQDFLRQVYF.

Within the sample, this clonotype is medium-sized. The rearrangement links TRBV7-2 to TRBJ2-3, with 11 bases matching TRBD2. This CDR3 comprises 16 residues. Unmatched junction bases numbered 7, after V lost 3 bases and J lost 5 bases. Germline V lookup: CDR1 SGHTA, CDR2 FQGNSA. CDR3 nucleotides: TGTGCCAGCAGCTTGCACCGACTAGCGGGGCAAGATACGCAGTATTTT. This encodes CASSLHRLAGQDTQYF.

J is TRBJ1-5 and V is TRBV6-5; D gene uncertain. The CDR3 covers 13 residues. Germline V gene lookup returns CDR1 MNHEY and CDR2 SVGAGI. Trimming took 2 bases from V and 6 from J, leaving 8 bases between them. The CDR3 is CASSYTKGQPQHF. Written as DNA, the CDR3 is TGTGCCAGCAGTTACACCAAGGGTCAGCCCCAGCATTTT.

This clonotype turned up a few times. The V call is TRBV6-6, the J call TRBJ2-3; 8 bases map to TRBD2. Germline trimming cut 6 bases from V and 1 base from J; bases unmatched to any gene: 3. Germline CDR1 is MNHNY and CDR2 is SVGAGI (reference sequence). The CDR3 consists of 14 residues. The CDR3 sequence: CASRRSGGTDTQYF. CDR3 DNA sequence: TGTGCCAGCAGGCGTAGCGGGGGCACAGATACGCAGTATTTT.

This clonotype was counted between two and nine times. The V gene is TRBV4-1, the J gene TRBJ2-7, with TRBD2 matching 9 bases. The germline V gene has CDR1 MGHRA and CDR2 YSYEKL. V trimming: 4 bases; J trimming: 6 bases; junction bases outside the gene matches: 13. The CDR3 has 16 residues. This CDR3 reads CASSLQGTGLAGEQYF. CDR3 DNA sequence: TGCGCCAGCAGCCTTCAGGGGACGGGACTAGCCGGCGAGCAGTACTTC.

This clonotype turned up a few times. J is TRBJ2-1 and V is TRBV4-2; D is undetermined. Germline values: CDR1 LGHNA, CDR2 YNFKEQ. The CDR3 extends over 12 amino acids. V gave up 2 bases and J gave up 9 bases, with 8 bases separating them. The CDR3 DNA sequence: TGTGCCAGCAGCCAAATGGACGGTGAGCAGTTCTTC. It is translated as CASSQMDGEQFF.

This clonotype was found many times. V usage is TRBV5-1 and J usage is TRBJ1-1; TRBD1 agrees at 11 bases. Trimming took 4 bases from V and 4 from J; bases not matched to a gene: 3. The CDR3 covers 14 residues. Germline CDR1 SGHRS, CDR2 YFSETQ. CDR3 DNA sequence: TGCGCCAGCAGCCCGGGACAGGGGGGCACTGAAGCTTTCTTT. This translates into CASSPGQGGTEAFF.

The chain combines TRBV10-3 with TRBJ2-3; TRBD1 aligns across 8 bases. V dropped 4 bases and J dropped 2; count of bases not matched to a gene: 5. CDR1 and CDR2 (germline): ENHRY, SYGVKD. The CDR3 loop spans 15 amino acids. CDR3 region: CAISGQGPSTDTQYF. In DNA, the CDR3 is TGTGCCATCAGTGGACAGGGGCCCTCCACAGATACGCAGTATTTT.

This clonotype appeared a few times. The V call is TRBV7-8, the J call TRBJ2-2; 9 bases are shared with TRBD2. V was pared by 11 bases and J by 2 bases, with 6 bases of the junction left unmatched. Per germline, CDR1 SGHVS and CDR2 FQNEAQ. The CDR3 totals 14 residues. The CDR3 here is CASIAGANTGELFF. The DNA for the CDR3 is TGTGCCTCGATAGCGGGGGCTAACACCGGGGAGCTGTTTTTT.

CDR3 coding DNA: TGCAGTGCTACAGGGTTGTTTTCAGAAAATCAGCCCCAGCATTTT. As protein: CSATGLFSENQPQHF. This chain joins TRBV20-1 and TRBJ1-5; the D gene is possibly TRBD1 (5 bases). Trimming pared 4 bases from V and 4 bases from J, leaving 17 bases between. CDR3 length: 15 residues. CDR1 DFQATT and CDR2 SNEGSKA come from the germline V gene (reference sequence).

This sequence joins TRBV12-3 or TRBV12-4 and TRBJ2-3, with D possibly called TRBD1 or TRBD2 (6 bases each). Trimming shortened V by 5 bases and J by 6 bases, and 18 bases separated the two germline ends. The CDR3 runs 15 residues. The CDR3 DNA sequence: TGTGCCAGCAGTGCGAACCCGGAGGGGGTTGATACGCAGTATTTT. Translating it yields CASSANPEGVDTQYF.

The chain joins TRBV19 to TRBJ2-5, with D unclear. Trimming removed 5 bases from V and 4 bases from J, with 14 bases in between. The CDR3 totals 14 residues. The germline V gene encodes CDR1 LNHDA and CDR2 SQIVND (reference sequence). The CDR3 region is CASSEEWVGETQYF. CDR3 bases: TGTGCCAGTAGTGAGGAATGGGTTGGAGAGACCCAGTACTTC. The variable domain in full, with the rest retrieved from reference TRBV19 and TRBJ2-5, is DGGITQSPKYLFRKEGQNVTLSCEQNLNHDAMYWYRQDPGQGLRLIYYSQIVNDFQKGDIAEGYSVSREKKESFPLTVTSAQKNPTAFYLCASSEEWVGETQYFGPGTRLLVL.